This TCR beta chain was captured in a study of Graves' ophthalmopathy and Graves' hyperthyroidism. Background on the study: Prior to any treatment, peripheral blood was collected at the time of initial diagnosis.

Findings and caveats of the study: Most thyroid clonotypes expanded beyond 0.001 frequency were also found in blood.

Worth noting for this clonotype: Its antigen remains unknown.

PBMCs came from less than 13 ml of fresh peripheral blood. Trimming cost V 3 bases and J 0 bases, with 5 bases left between them. The germline V gene has CDR1 LNHDA and CDR2 SQIVND (reference sequence). The CDR3 has 14 residues. Amplified TCR beta CDR3 regions were obtained using RNA transcripts as template. HTBI primers served in a first-round RT-PCR, which a second-round multiplex PCR followed. Each CDR3 protein gets one entry after TCRdb re-called the multiplex PCR reads with MiXCR. Of almost 750,000 distinct CDR3 sequences listed, 40% are singletons. The sample was peripheral blood. The TCR sequence derives from an adult man with Graves' ophthalmopathy. This chain links TRBV19 with TRBJ1-4; no firm D call. The DNA of the CDR3 is TGTGCCAGTAGTATCGGGACAACTAATGAAAAACTGTTTTTT. Its translation is CASSIGTTNEKLFF. The complete variable domain, with remaining parts taken from reference TRBV19 and TRBJ1-4, reads DGGITQSPKYLFRKEGQNVTLSCEQNLNHDAMYWYRQDPGQGLRLIYYSQIVNDFQKGDIAEGYSVSREKKESFPLTVTSAQKNPTAFYLCASSIGTTNEKLFFGSGTQLSVL.